What follows are 29 T cell receptor beta chains derived from one specimen sequenced in a study of blood T cell repertoires in COVID-19 (dated by TCRdb to the early 2020s). Libraries came from the immunoSEQ multiplex PCR assay. In TCRdb, the immuneACCESS table is reduced to in-frame sequences with V and J assigned. These tables do not hold every clone; where another copy was compared, an unresolved V gene accounts for under half, and the others remain unexplained. This sample is represented by about 170,000 clones; more than 70% of them were singletons. Clones ranked in the top ten supply roughly 1.9% of the sample. Sequencing was carried out using peripheral blood. The receptor source for this set is a man aged 50-60 years who had recovered from COVID-19.

CDR3 DNA: TGTGCCAGCAGTGAGAGAGCCGGGACAGGGTCTGCAGATACGCAGTATTTT. As protein: CASSERAGTGSADTQYF. The chain is built from TRBV2 and TRBJ2-3; the match to TRBD1 covers 9 bases. The germline V gene has CDR1 SNHLY and CDR2 FYNNEI. The CDR3 totals 17 residues. After removal of 3 bases from V and 4 bases from J, the junction contained 11 bases not matched to a gene.

This sequence joins TRBV3-1 (or the pseudogene TRBV3-2) and TRBJ2-5, with a possible D match to TRBD1 (6 bases). Looked up from germline, CDR1 is LGHDT and CDR2 is YNNKEL (reference sequence). V shed 5 bases and J shed 5 bases, with 18 bases lying between them. The CDR3 covers 15 residues. The CDR3 protein is CASSSSTGLWETQYF. For the CDR3, the DNA is TGTGCCAGCAGCTCCTCGACAGGCCTGTGGGAGACCCAGTACTTC.

This sequence joins TRBV19 and TRBJ2-6; D remains unclear. CDR3 length: 14 amino acids. V lost 5 bases, J lost 2 bases, and 7 bases lay in between. Per germline, CDR1 LNHDA and CDR2 SQIVND (reference sequence). The CDR3 DNA sequence: TGTGCCAGTAGTCAGTCCGCTGGGGCCAACGTCCTGACTTTC. The encoded protein is CASSQSAGANVLTF. Full variable domain (rest looked up from reference TRBV19 and TRBJ2-6): DGGITQSPKYLFRKEGQNVTLSCEQNLNHDAMYWYRQDPGQGLRLIYYSQIVNDFQKGDIAEGYSVSREKKESFPLTVTSAQKNPTAFYLCASSQSAGANVLTFGAGSRLTVL.

The chain employs TRBV30 and TRBJ1-1; weak D call: TRBD1 (6 bases). This CDR3 spans 16 amino acids. CDR1 is GTSNPN, CDR2 SVGIG, per germline (reference sequence). Trimming removed 0 bases at V and 0 bases at J, with 14 bases between. DNA of the CDR3: TGTGCCTGGAGTGTACCGGGGGGGGCGATGAACACTGAAGCTTTCTTT. Translating it yields CAWSVPGGAMNTEAFF.

The chain is built from TRBV24-1 and TRBJ2-5, with 8 positions matching TRBD1. The CDR3 has 15 amino acids. Germline values: CDR1 KGHDR, CDR2 SFDVKD. V dropped 2 bases and J dropped 2; count of bases not matched to a gene: 3. CDR3 coding DNA: TGTGCCACCAGTGATTGGACAGGGCCGCAAGAGACCCAGTACTTC. As protein: CATSDWTGPQETQYF.

CDR3 DNA sequence: TGTGCCAGCAGTGAAAGGTCTAGCGGGGGGCTCAGGGCGCAGTATTTT. Translated, it gives CASSERSSGGLRAQYF. The genes are TRBV2 and TRBJ2-3; 11 bases line up with TRBD2. Trimming removed 2 bases from V and 10 bases from J; junction bases left unmatched: 11. The V gene's germline CDR1 is SNHLY and CDR2 FYNNEI. This CDR3 has 16 amino acids.

This clone was observed once. One junction end does not reproduce the germline sequence, and a read error may be involved. The chain carries TRBV3-1 (or the pseudogene TRBV3-2) and TRBJ2-7; D is perhaps TRBD1 (5 bases). The CDR3 covers 12 residues. CDR1 LGHDT and CDR2 YNNKEL come from the germline V gene (reference sequence). CDR3 protein: CASSQDGNRIGF. The CDR3 DNA reads as TGTGCCAGCAGCCAAGATGGGAACAGGATAGGCTTC.

Here the CDR3 DNA reads TGCGCCAGCAGTCTTTCACCGGGACAGGGGAACACTGAAGCTTTCTTT. The encoded protein is CASSLSPGQGNTEAFF. The gene calls are TRBV23-1 and TRBJ1-1; 9 nucleotides align to TRBD1. TRBV23-1 is an open reading frame whose function is uncertain. V lost 4 bases and J lost 1; bases outside the gene matches: 7. The CDR3 consists of 16 residues.

The rearrangement joins TRBV9 to TRBJ2-3, with D possibly being TRBD2 (6 bases). Per the germline V gene, CDR1 is SGDLS and CDR2 is YYNGEE. The ends were cut back, 0 bases at V and 0 bases at J, with 11 bases in the middle. This CDR3 has 16 amino acids. Here the CDR3 reads CASSVEATRSTDTQYF. Here the CDR3 DNA reads TGTGCCAGCAGCGTAGAAGCGACTAGGAGCACAGATACGCAGTATTTT.

The rearrangement joins TRBV13 to TRBJ2-5, with TRBD2 identical over 14 bases. The CDR3 runs to 13 residues. Looked up from germline, CDR1 is PRHDT and CDR2 is FYEKMQ (reference sequence). Trimming took 10 bases from V and 8 from J; bases not matched to a gene: 6. CDR3 sequence reads: CATGTSGSVTQYF. CDR3 nucleotide sequence: TGTGCCACCGGGACTAGCGGGAGTGTAACCCAGTACTTC.

The chain recombines TRBV5-1 with TRBJ2-4; TRBD2 agrees at 7 bases. With V trimmed by 4 bases and J by 0 bases, 4 bases remained unmatched. The germline V gene has CDR1 SGHRS and CDR2 YFSETQ. The CDR3 contains 15 residues. The CDR3 nucleotides read TGCGCCAGCAGCGCCGGACTAGAAGCCAAAAACATTCAGTACTTC. Its protein product is CASSAGLEAKNIQYF.

This sequence joins TRBV23-1 and TRBJ1-6; 9 positions agree with TRBD1. TRBV23-1 is identified as an open reading frame with a role that is uncertain. J gave up 7 bases and V 2 bases, and 12 bases lay outside the gene matches. The CDR3 has 18 amino acids. CDR3 sequence (DNA): TGCGCCAGCAGTCAAACCTCTCGAACAGGGGGCAGAAATTCACCCCTCCACTTT. Translating it yields CASSQTSRTGGRNSPLHF.

The chain links TRBV7-3 to TRBJ2-2, with 7 positions matching TRBD2. CDR3 length: 15 residues. Germline values: CDR1 SGHTA, CDR2 FQGTGA. V shed 0 bases, J shed 4 bases, and the junction held 2 bases outside the gene matches. CDR3 amino acids: CASSLTGGGTGELFF. The CDR3 bases are TGTGCCAGCAGCTTAACGGGCGGGGGCACCGGGGAGCTGTTTTTT.

The V call is TRBV6-6, the J call TRBJ2-3; 7 bases line up with TRBD2. The junction had 0 bases not matched to a gene; V was cut back by 2 bases and J by 1 base. The CDR3 has 14 amino acids. The germline V gene has CDR1 MNHNY and CDR2 SVGAGI (reference sequence). CDR3 in amino acids: CASSYREGTDTQYF. In DNA, the CDR3 is TGTGCCAGCAGTTACCGGGAGGGCACAGATACGCAGTATTTT.

The DNA for the CDR3 is TGTGCCAGCAGTGAATCAGGGTACCCCTCTTCACCCCTCCACTTT. Residues: CASSESGYPSSPLHF. The chain has TRBV6-1 and TRBJ1-6; D possibly corresponds to TRBD1 (5 bases). Trimming shortened V by 2 bases and J by 9 bases, and 14 bases separated the two germline ends. The CDR3 extends over 15 amino acids. Germline CDR1 and CDR2: MNHNS and SASEGT.

The table lists this clone with a count of one. The chain recombines TRBV5-1 with TRBJ1-2; TRBD1 aligns across 12 bases. The CDR3 is made up of 13 amino acids. CDR1 and CDR2 (germline): SGHRS, YFSETQ. The V gene end was trimmed by 4 bases and the J gene end by 13 bases; junction bases not matched to a gene: 8. The CDR3 is CASSRGQGAFSTF. The CDR3 DNA follows: TGCGCCAGCAGCCGGGGACAGGGGGCATTCTCCACCTTC.

The chain has TRBV14 and TRBJ1-2, with D unresolved. The ends were cut back, 0 bases at V and 7 bases at J, with 6 bases in the middle. Germline assignment: CDR1 SGHDN and CDR2 FVKESK. This CDR3 has 12 residues. CDR3 sequence reads: CASSQDTVGYTF. The CDR3 DNA sequence: TGTGCCAGCAGCCAAGATACGGTTGGCTACACCTTC.

The CDR3, as DNA: TGTGCCAGTTCTTTCTCTGGGGCCAACGTCCTGACTTTC. Its protein product is CASSFSGANVLTF. V and J are TRBV19 and TRBJ2-6; D ambiguous. This CDR3 contains 13 residues. Germline lookup yields CDR1 LNHDA and CDR2 SQIVND (reference sequence). The ends were cut back, 8 bases at V and 0 bases at J, with 5 bases in the middle.

The CDR3 loop is CAISTGANTGELFF. The CDR3 coding sequence is TGTGCCATCAGTACGGGGGCGAACACCGGGGAGCTGTTTTTT. The rearrangement uses TRBV10-3 and TRBJ2-2, with D possibly matching TRBD2 (6 bases). Trimming stripped 5 bases from V and 0 bases from J, with 7 bases between. CDR1 ENHRY and CDR2 SYGVKD come from the germline V gene. The CDR3 is made up of 14 amino acids.

The chain carries TRBV27 and TRBJ2-2, with 8 nucleotides matching TRBD2. The CDR3 is made up of 16 amino acids. The J segment lost 2 bases and the V segment lost 4 bases, leaving 6 bases of the junction unmatched. Germline CDR1 MNHEY, CDR2 SMNVEV (reference sequence). CDR3 in amino acids: CASSSFGTSNTGELFF. The CDR3 DNA reads as TGTGCCAGCAGTTCATTTGGGACTAGTAACACCGGGGAGCTGTTTTTT.

V gene TRBV7-3 combines with J gene TRBJ1-2; 7 bases match TRBD1. Looked up from germline, CDR1 is SGHTA and CDR2 is FQGTGA. V lost 6 bases, J lost 6 bases, and 10 bases stayed unmatched. CDR3 size: 14 residues. This CDR3 is CASSPTGALDGYTF. CDR3 DNA sequence: TGTGCCAGCAGTCCAACAGGGGCCTTAGATGGCTACACCTTC.

The chain combines TRBV19 with TRBJ1-1; 12 nucleotides align to TRBD1. CDR1 is LNHDA, CDR2 SQIVND, per germline (reference sequence). J was trimmed by 1 base and V by 3 bases; bases with no gene match: 6. This CDR3 has 17 amino acids. For the CDR3, the DNA is TGTGCCAGTAGTATTAGGGGACAGGGGGCGTGGAACACTGAAGCTTTCTTT. This codes for CASSIRGQGAWNTEAFF.

This chain joins TRBV9 and TRBJ1-4; TRBD1 matches 8 bases. Germline CDR1 reads SGDLS; CDR2 reads YYNGEE. There are 16 residues in the CDR3. The junction had 10 bases not matched to a gene; V was cut back by 4 bases and J by 5 bases. The CDR3 DNA reads as TGTGCCAGCAGCCCCAGATCTCGGACAGGGAATGAAAAACTGTTTTTT. Amino acid sequence: CASSPRSRTGNEKLFF.

J is TRBJ1-4 and V is TRBV5-1; TRBD1 might be the D (6 bases). Trimming shortened V by 4 bases and J by 0 bases, and 13 bases separated the two germline ends. Per the germline V gene, CDR1 is SGHRS and CDR2 is YFSETQ. This CDR3 has 16 residues. The CDR3 DNA reads TGCGCCAGCAGCCCAGGACAGCCATCAACTAATGAAAAACTGTTTTTT. Its protein product is CASSPGQPSTNEKLFF.

This chain connects TRBV24-1 to TRBJ2-3; TRBD1 matches at 9 bases. The CDR3 contains 16 residues. Germline CDR1 reads KGHDR; CDR2 reads SFDVKD. After removal of 5 bases from V and 0 bases from J, the junction contained 5 bases not matched to a gene. The CDR3 loop is CATSAPTGGSTDTQYF. Written as DNA, the CDR3 is TGTGCCACCAGTGCCCCGACAGGGGGGAGCACAGATACGCAGTATTTT.

V is TRBV27 and J is TRBJ2-3; the match to TRBD1 covers 9 bases. J was trimmed by 5 bases and V by 10 bases; bases with no gene match: 10. The CDR3 consists of 14 residues. CDR1 is MNHEY and CDR2 is SMNVEV in the germline V gene (reference sequence). CDR3 loop: CAIVGGQGQDTQYF. The CDR3 nucleotides are TGTGCCATCGTGGGAGGACAGGGGCAAGATACGCAGTATTTT.

The count of this clone is one. The chain couples TRBV28 to TRBJ1-5; weak D call: TRBD1 (6 bases). V gave up 5 bases and J gave up 7 bases, with 21 bases separating them. The CDR3 has 16 residues. The V gene's germline CDR1 is MDHEN and CDR2 SYDVKM. The CDR3 sequence: CASSPSGTSSHQPQHF. CDR3 DNA: TGTGCCAGCAGTCCCTCCGGGACATCCTCCCACCAGCCCCAGCATTTT.

The chain recombines TRBV9 with TRBJ1-6; 7 bases match TRBD1. This CDR3 contains 12 residues. With V trimmed by 6 bases and J by 11 bases, 5 bases remained unmatched. Per germline, CDR1 SGDLS and CDR2 YYNGEE. CDR3 nucleotide sequence: TGTGCCAGCACAGGGGGTGGGACACCCCTCCACTTT. This codes for CASTGGGTPLHF. The full variable domain, with the rest looked up from reference TRBV9 and TRBJ1-6, is DSGVTQTPKHLITATGQRVTLRCSPRSGDLSVYWYQQSLDQGLQFLIQYYNGEERAKGNILERFSAQQFPDLHSELNLSSLELGDSALYFCASTGGGTPLHFGNGTRLTVT.

V gene TRBV2 combines with J gene TRBJ2-1; 12 positions match TRBD1. Germline loops: CDR1 SNHLY, CDR2 FYNNEI. The CDR3 totals 15 residues. Losses at the gene ends were 6 bases for V and 7 bases for J; bases not matched to a gene: 7. For the CDR3, the DNA is TGTGCCAGCAGGAACGGGGACAGGGGGCTGAATGAGCAGTTCTTC. Translation: CASRNGDRGLNEQFF.